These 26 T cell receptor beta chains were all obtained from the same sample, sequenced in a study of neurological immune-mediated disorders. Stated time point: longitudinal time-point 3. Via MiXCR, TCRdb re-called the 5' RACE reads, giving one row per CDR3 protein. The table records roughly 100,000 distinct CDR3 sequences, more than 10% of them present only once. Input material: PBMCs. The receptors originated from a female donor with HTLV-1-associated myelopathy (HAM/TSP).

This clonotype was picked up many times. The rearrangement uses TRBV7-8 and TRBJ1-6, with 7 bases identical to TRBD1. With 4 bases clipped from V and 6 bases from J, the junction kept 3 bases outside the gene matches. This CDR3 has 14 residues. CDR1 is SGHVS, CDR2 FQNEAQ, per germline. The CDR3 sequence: CASSSGQLNSPLHF. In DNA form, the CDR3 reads TGTGCCAGCAGCTCGGGACAGCTTAATTCACCCCTCCACTTT.

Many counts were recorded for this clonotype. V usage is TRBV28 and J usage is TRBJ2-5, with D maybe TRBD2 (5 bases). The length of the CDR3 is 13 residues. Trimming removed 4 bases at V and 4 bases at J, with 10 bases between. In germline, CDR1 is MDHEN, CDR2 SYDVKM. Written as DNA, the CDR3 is TGTGCCAGCAGTTCCCCAGCGGCAGAGACCCAGTACTTC. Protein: CASSSPAAETQYF.

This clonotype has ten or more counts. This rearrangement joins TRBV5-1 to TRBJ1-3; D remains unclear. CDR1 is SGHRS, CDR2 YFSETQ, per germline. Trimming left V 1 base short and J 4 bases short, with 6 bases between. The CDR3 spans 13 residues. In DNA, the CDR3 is TGCGCCAGCAGCTTGACCTCAGGAAACACCATATATTTT. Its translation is CASSLTSGNTIYF.

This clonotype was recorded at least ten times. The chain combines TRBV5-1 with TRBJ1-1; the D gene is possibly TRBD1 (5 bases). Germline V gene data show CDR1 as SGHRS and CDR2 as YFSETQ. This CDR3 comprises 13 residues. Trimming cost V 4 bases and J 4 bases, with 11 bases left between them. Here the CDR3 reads CASSGGVGTEAFF. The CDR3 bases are TGCGCCAGCAGCGGGGGTGTAGGCACTGAAGCTTTCTTT.

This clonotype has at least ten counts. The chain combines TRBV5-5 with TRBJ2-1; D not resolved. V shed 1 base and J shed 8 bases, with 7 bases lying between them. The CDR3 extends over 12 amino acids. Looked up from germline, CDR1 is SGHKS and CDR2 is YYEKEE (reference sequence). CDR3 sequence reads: CASSLSLYEQFF. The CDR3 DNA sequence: TGTGCCAGCAGCTTGTCCTTGTATGAGCAGTTCTTC.

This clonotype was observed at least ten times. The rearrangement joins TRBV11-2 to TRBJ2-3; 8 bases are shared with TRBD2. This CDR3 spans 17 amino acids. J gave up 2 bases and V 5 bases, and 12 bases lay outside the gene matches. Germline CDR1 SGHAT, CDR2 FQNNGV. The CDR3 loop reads CASSRTGGGGNTDTQYF. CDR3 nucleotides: TGTGCCAGCAGCCGCACGGGGGGCGGGGGGAACACAGATACGCAGTATTTT.

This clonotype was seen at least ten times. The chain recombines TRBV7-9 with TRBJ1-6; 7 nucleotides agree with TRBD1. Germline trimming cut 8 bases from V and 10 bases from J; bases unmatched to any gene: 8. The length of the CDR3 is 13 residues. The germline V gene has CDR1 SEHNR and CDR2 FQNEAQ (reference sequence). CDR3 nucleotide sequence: TGTGCCAGCTCGGGGAACAGGGGATCACCCCTCCACTTT. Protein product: CASSGNRGSPLHF.

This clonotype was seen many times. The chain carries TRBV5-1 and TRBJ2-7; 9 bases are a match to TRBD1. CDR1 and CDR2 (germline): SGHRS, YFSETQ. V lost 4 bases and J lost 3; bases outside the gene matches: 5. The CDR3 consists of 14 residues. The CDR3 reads CASSPGDRVYEQYF. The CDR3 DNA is TGCGCCAGCAGCCCCGGGGACAGGGTCTACGAGCAGTACTTC.

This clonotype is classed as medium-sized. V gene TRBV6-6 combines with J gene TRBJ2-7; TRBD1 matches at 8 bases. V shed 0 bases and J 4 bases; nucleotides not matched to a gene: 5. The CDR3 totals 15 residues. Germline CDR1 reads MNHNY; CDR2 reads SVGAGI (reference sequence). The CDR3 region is CASSYSGGTGYEQYF. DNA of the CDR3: TGTGCCAGCAGTTACTCAGGCGGGACAGGATACGAGCAGTACTTC.

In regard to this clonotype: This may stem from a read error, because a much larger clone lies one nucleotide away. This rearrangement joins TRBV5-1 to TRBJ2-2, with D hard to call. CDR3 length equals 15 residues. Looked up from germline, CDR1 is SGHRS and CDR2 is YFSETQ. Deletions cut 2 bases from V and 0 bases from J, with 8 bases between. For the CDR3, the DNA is TGCGCCAGCAGCTTTGCCCCCGCGAACACCGGGGAGCTGTTTTTT. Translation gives CASSFAPANTGELFF.

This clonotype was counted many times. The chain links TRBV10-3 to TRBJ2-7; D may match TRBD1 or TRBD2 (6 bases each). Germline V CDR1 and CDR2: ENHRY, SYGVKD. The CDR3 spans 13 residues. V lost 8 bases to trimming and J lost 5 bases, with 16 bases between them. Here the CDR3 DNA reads TGTGCCATCGCCGAGGGGGGCGGCCACGAGCAGTACTTC. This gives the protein CAIAEGGGHEQYF.

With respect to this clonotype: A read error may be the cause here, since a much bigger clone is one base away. CDR3: CASSLVGETFYGYTF. Written as DNA, the CDR3 is TGTGCCAGCAGCTTGGTCGGGGAAACATTCTATGGCTACACCTTC. V and J are TRBV5-5 and TRBJ1-2; no reliable D call. The germline V gene has CDR1 SGHKS and CDR2 YYEKEE (reference sequence). The ends were cut back, 0 bases at V and 4 bases at J, with 13 bases in the middle. The CDR3 runs 15 residues.

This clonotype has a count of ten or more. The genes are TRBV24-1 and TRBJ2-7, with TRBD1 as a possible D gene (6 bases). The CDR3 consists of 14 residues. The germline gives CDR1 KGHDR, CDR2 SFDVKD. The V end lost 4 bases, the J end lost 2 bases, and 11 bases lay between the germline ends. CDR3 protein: CATSDPDRPYEQYF. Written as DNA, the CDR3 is TGTGCCACCAGTGACCCCGACAGGCCCTACGAGCAGTACTTC.

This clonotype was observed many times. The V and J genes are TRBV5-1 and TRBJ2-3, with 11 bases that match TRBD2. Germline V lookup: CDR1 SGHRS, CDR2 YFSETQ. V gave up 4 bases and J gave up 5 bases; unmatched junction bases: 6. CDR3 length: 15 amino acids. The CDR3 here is CASSLSGGAGDTQYF. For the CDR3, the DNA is TGCGCCAGCAGCCTTAGCGGGGGGGCTGGAGATACGCAGTATTTT.

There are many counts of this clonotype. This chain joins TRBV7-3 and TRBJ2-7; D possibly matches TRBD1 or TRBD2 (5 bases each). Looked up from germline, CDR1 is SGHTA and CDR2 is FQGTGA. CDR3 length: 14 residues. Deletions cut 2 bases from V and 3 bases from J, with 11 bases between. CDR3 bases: TGTGCCAGCAGCTTAGAGGGGATGGACTACGAGCAGTACTTC. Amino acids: CASSLEGMDYEQYF.

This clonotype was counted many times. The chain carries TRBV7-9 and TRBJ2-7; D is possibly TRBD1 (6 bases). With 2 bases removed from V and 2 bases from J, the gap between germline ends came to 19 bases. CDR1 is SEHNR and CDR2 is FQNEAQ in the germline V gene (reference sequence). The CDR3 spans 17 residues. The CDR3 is CASSLYPDRDTTYEQYF. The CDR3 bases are TGTGCCAGCAGCTTATACCCTGACCGGGACACTACCTACGAGCAGTACTTC. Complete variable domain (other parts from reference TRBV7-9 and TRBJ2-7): DTGVSQNPRHKITKRGQNVTFRCDPISEHNRLYWYRQTLGQGPEFLTYFQNEAQLEKSRLLSDRFSAERPKGSFSTLEIQRTEQGDSAMYLCASSLYPDRDTTYEQYFGPGTRLTVT.

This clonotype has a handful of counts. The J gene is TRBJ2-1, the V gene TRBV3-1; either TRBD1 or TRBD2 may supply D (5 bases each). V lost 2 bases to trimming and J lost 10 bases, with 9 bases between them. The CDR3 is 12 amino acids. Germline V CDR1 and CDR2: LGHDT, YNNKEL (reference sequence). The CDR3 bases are TGTGCCAGCAGCCAAATATGGGGGGAGCAGTTCTTC. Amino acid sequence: CASSQIWGEQFF.

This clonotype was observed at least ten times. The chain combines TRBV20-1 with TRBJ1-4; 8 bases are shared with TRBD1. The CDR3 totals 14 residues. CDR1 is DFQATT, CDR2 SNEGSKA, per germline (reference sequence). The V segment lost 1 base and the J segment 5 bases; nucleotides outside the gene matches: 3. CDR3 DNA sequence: TGCAGTGCTAGAGTTTGGGACAGGAATGAAAAACTGTTTTTT. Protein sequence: CSARVWDRNEKLFF.

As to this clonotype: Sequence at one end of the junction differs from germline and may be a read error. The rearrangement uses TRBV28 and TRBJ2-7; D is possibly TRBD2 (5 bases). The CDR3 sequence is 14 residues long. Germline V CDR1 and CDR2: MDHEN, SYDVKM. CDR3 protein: CASSSGLTYNEQYF. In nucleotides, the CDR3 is TGTGCAAGCAGCAGTGGACTGACCTACAATGAGCAGTACTTC.

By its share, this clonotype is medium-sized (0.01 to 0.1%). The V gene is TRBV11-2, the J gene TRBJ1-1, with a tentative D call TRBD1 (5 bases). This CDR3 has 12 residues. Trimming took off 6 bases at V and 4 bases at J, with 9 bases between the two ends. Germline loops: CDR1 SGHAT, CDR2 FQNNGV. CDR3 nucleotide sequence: TGTGCCAGCAGGGGGGAGGGCACTGAAGCTTTCTTT. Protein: CASRGEGTEAFF.

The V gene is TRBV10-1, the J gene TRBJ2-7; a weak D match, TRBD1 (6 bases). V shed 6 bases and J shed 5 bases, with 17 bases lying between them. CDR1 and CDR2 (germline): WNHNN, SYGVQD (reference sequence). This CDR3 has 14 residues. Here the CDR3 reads CASRVGGTSDEQYF. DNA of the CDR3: TGCGCCAGCAGAGTAGGGGGAACCTCGGACGAGCAGTACTTC.

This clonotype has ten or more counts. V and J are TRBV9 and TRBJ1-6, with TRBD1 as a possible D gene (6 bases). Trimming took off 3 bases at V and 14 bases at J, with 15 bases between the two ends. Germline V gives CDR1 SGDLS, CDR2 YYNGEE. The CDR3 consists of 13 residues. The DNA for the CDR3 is TGTGCCAGCAGCGCGGCACAGGGTCGGGCCCTCCACTTT. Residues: CASSAAQGRALHF.

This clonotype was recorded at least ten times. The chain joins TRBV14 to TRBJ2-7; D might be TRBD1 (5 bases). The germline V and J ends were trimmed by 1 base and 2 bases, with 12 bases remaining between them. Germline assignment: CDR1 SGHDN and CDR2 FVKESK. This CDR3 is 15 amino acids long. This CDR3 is CASSQGQGATYEQYF. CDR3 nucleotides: TGTGCCAGCAGCCAAGGGCAGGGCGCTACCTACGAGCAGTACTTC. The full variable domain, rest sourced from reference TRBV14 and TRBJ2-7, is EAGVTQFPSHSVIEKGQTVTLRCDPISGHDNLYWYRRVMGKEIKFLLHFVKESKQDESGMPNNRFLAERTGGTYSTLKVQPAELEDSGVYFCASSQGQGATYEQYFGPGTRLTVT.

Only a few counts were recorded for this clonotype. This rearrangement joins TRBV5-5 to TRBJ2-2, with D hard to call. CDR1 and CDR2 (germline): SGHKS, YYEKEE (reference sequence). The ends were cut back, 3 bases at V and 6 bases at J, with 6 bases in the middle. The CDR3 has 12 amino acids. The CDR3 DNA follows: TGTGCCAGCAGCTACGCCGCCGGGGAGCTGTTTTTT. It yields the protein CASSYAAGELFF.

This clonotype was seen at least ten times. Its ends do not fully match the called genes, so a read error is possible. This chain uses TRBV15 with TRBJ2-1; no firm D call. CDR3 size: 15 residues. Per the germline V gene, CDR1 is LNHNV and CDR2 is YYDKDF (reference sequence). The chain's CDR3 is CATSRDLGSHLEQFF. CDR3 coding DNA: TGTGCTACCAGCAGAGATCTTGGTAGTCATCTTGAGCAGTTCTTC.

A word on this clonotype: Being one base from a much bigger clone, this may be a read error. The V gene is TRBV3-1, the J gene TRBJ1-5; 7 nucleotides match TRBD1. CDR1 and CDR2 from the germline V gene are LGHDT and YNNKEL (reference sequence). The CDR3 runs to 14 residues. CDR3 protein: CASSQGGGNLPQHF. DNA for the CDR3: TGTGCCAGCAGCCAAGGAGGGGGCAATCTGCCCCAGCATTTT.